These 18 T cell receptor beta chains were sequenced from one sample in a study of T cell responses to AZD1222 COVID-19 vaccine. Produced via immunoSEQ multiplex PCR; TCRdb's table is partial and in-frame only. The table lists 50,000 to 65,000 clones, 86% of them singletons. This specimen consisted of peripheral blood, obtained 28 days after the second AZD1222 dose. These receptors all come from an adult who received the AZD1222 COVID-19 vaccine.

The chain carries TRBV6-6 and TRBJ2-1; D remains ambiguous. Per germline, CDR1 MNHNY and CDR2 SVGAGI (reference sequence). CDR3 length: 12 residues. Deletions cut 0 bases from V and 6 bases from J, with 3 bases between. The CDR3 spells CASSYSLNEQFF. The CDR3 DNA is TGTGCCAGCAGTTACTCACTCAATGAGCAGTTCTTC.

This clone was detected once. The chain joins TRBV6-1 to TRBJ1-3; D unresolved. Germline lookup yields CDR1 MNHNS and CDR2 SASEGT. This CDR3 is built from 16 residues. Trimming stripped 2 bases from V and 0 bases from J, with 11 bases between. DNA of the CDR3: TGTGCCAGCAGTGAAATGCACAGCTCCTCTGGAAACACCATATATTTT. Protein sequence: CASSEMHSSSGNTIYF.

The J gene is TRBJ2-7, the V gene TRBV5-1, with D possibly matching TRBD2 (6 bases). The CDR3 is 14 residues long. V gave up 4 bases and J gave up 3 bases, with 14 bases separating them. Germline loops: CDR1 SGHRS, CDR2 YFSETQ. The CDR3 nucleotides are TGCGCCAGCAGCCTGGTCGGGAGCTACTACGAGCAGTACTTC. Translating it yields CASSLVGSYYEQYF.

The J gene is TRBJ2-1, the V gene TRBV5-1; D is uncertain. The germline CDR1 and CDR2 sequences are SGHRS and YFSETQ. There are 12 residues in the CDR3. V was shortened by 4 bases and J by 7 bases, with 9 bases between the two germline ends. CDR3 sequence: CASSPKGNEQFF. The CDR3 DNA is TGCGCCAGCAGCCCGAAAGGGAATGAGCAGTTCTTC.

The V gene is TRBV27, the J gene TRBJ2-3; maybe TRBD1 (5 bases). V was pared by 5 bases and J by 5 bases, with 17 bases between. The CDR3 spans 15 residues. Germline lookup yields CDR1 MNHEY and CDR2 SMNVEV (reference sequence). The CDR3 sequence is CASSPGSLSGDTQYF. The CDR3 DNA is TGTGCCAGCAGTCCAGGGTCGCTGAGTGGAGATACGCAGTATTTT.

The gene calls are TRBV5-5 and TRBJ2-7, with D possibly being TRBD1 (6 bases). The CDR3 has 15 residues. Germline CDR1 and CDR2: SGHKS and YYEKEE (reference sequence). The V and J ends lost 5 bases and 0 bases respectively, with 15 bases between them. CDR3: CASSSVGGFSYEQYF. DNA for the CDR3: TGTGCCAGCAGTTCTGTAGGGGGATTCTCCTACGAGCAGTACTTC.

DNA for the CDR3: TGTGCCAGTAGTACTCAGACAGGGGGCGATGGCTACACCTTC. It specifies CASSTQTGGDGYTF. The chain recombines TRBV19 with TRBJ1-2, with 10 bases that match TRBD1. Unmatched junction bases numbered 5, after V lost 4 bases and J lost 6 bases. This CDR3 region has 14 residues. The germline CDR1 and CDR2 sequences are LNHDA and SQIVND (reference sequence). Full variable domain (rest looked up from reference TRBV19 and TRBJ1-2): DGGITQSPKYLFRKEGQNVTLSCEQNLNHDAMYWYRQDPGQGLRLIYYSQIVNDFQKGDIAEGYSVSREKKESFPLTVTSAQKNPTAFYLCASSTQTGGDGYTFGSGTRLTVV.

This rearrangement joins TRBV28 to TRBJ2-1; TRBD1 or TRBD2 may be the D gene (5 bases each). CDR1 is MDHEN, CDR2 SYDVKM, per germline. Trimming cost V 8 bases and J 11 bases, with 22 bases left between them. This CDR3 is built from 14 residues. The CDR3 coding sequence is TGTGCCAGCCAGAGTACAGCGGACACCCCTAAGCAGTTCTTC. Translation gives CASQSTADTPKQFF. Variable domain in full (rest from reference TRBV28 and TRBJ2-1): DVKVTQSSRYLVKRTGEKVFLECVQDMDHENMFWYRQDPGLGLRLIYFSYDVKMKEKGDIPEGYSVSREKKERFSLILESASTNQTSMYLCASQSTADTPKQFFGPGTRLTVL.

The CDR3 bases are TGTGCCAGCAGCTTACCCACTGGACAGCCGAGGGAGCAGTACTTC. It specifies CASSLPTGQPREQYF. The J gene is TRBJ2-7, the V gene TRBV7-9, with D maybe TRBD1 (6 bases). Germline V lookup: CDR1 SEHNR, CDR2 FQNEAQ (reference sequence). The CDR3 length is 15 residues. V lost 2 bases, J lost 7 bases, and 18 bases lay in between. The full variable domain, rest sourced from reference TRBV7-9 and TRBJ2-7, is DTGVSQNPRHKITKRGQNVTFRCDPISEHNRLYWYRQTLGQGPEFLTYFQNEAQLEKSRLLSDRFSAERPKGSFSTLEIQRTEQGDSAMYLCASSLPTGQPREQYFGPGTRLTVT.

The V gene is TRBV7-9, the J gene TRBJ1-4; D is possibly TRBD1 (5 bases). Germline lookup yields CDR1 SEHNR and CDR2 FQNEAQ (reference sequence). V lost 1 base to trimming and J lost 8 bases, with 11 bases between them. This CDR3 is built from 14 residues. This CDR3 is CASSLGSGNEKLFF. The DNA of the CDR3 is TGTGCCAGCAGCTTAGGGTCAGGGAACGAAAAACTGTTTTTT.

In this sample, this clone turned up once. J is TRBJ2-1 and V is TRBV6-2 or TRBV6-3, with 13 bases identical to TRBD2. V lost 4 bases and J lost 7; bases outside the gene matches: 7. The CDR3 sequence is 16 residues long. The V gene's germline CDR1 is MNHEY and CDR2 SVGEGT. The CDR3 DNA is TGTGCCAGCAGTTCCGGACTAGCGGGAGTCTTAAATGAGCAGTTCTTC. Translation: CASSSGLAGVLNEQFF.

This rearrangement joins TRBV7-2 to TRBJ1-2, with D perhaps matching TRBD1 (5 bases). V lost 4 bases and J 5 bases, leaving 11 bases between the germline ends. Germline lookup yields CDR1 SGHTA and CDR2 FQGNSA. CDR3 length equals 13 residues. The CDR3 nucleotides are TGTGCCAGCAGCTCAACCGGGACGTATGGCTACACCTTC. It codes for CASSSTGTYGYTF.

The rearrangement links TRBV7-6 to TRBJ2-5, with 10 nucleotides matching TRBD1. The CDR3 loop spans 15 amino acids. Trimming took 1 base from V and 5 from J; bases not matched to a gene: 4. Germline CDR1 is SGHVS and CDR2 is FNYEAQ. As DNA, the CDR3 is TGTGCCAGCAGCTTAGGACAGGGGGCTTGGGAGACCCAGTACTTC. Translation: CASSLGQGAWETQYF.

In its sample, this clone was seen a few times. The chain combines TRBV5-1 with TRBJ2-5, with 10 nucleotides matching TRBD1. Trimming cost V 2 bases and J 3 bases; bases outside gene matches: 1. This CDR3 has 14 residues. Germline assignment: CDR1 SGHRS and CDR2 YFSETQ. The CDR3 reads CASSFGTGEETQYF. In nucleotides, the CDR3 is TGCGCCAGCAGCTTCGGGACAGGGGAAGAGACCCAGTACTTC.

This chain links TRBV4-2 with TRBJ2-2; perhaps TRBD2 as D (7 bases). V dropped 4 bases and J dropped 0 bases, with 12 bases sitting between them. The CDR3 length is 16 residues. CDR1 and CDR2 from the germline V gene are LGHNA and YNFKEQ. The CDR3 DNA is TGTGCCAGCAGCCGGGGGGGCGGTGCGAACACCGGGGAGCTGTTTTTT. Translated: CASSRGGGANTGELFF.

The chain employs TRBV5-8 and TRBJ1-3, with no clear D. The CDR3 totals 13 residues. Trimming removed 2 bases at V and 7 bases at J, with 10 bases between. Germline CDR1 reads SGHTS; CDR2 reads YDEGEE. CDR3 bases: TGTGCCAGCAGCTTCGATCCCGAGAACACCATATATTTT. It codes for CASSFDPENTIYF.

This chain links TRBV7-9 with TRBJ1-2; D is possibly TRBD1 (5 bases). CDR3 length equals 14 residues. Germline V lookup: CDR1 SEHNR, CDR2 FQNEAQ (reference sequence). V lost 4 bases, J lost 9 bases, and 18 bases lay in between. This chain's CDR3 is CASSSAGTGSSYTF. The CDR3 DNA reads as TGTGCCAGCAGCTCGGCCGGGACGGGGAGTAGCTACACCTTC.

The chain combines TRBV3-1 (or the pseudogene TRBV3-2) with TRBJ2-1, with 7 bases lining up with TRBD2. Trimming removed 7 bases from V and 0 bases from J; junction bases left unmatched: 6. Germline values: CDR1 LGHDT, CDR2 YNNKEL (reference sequence). The CDR3 has 15 amino acids. For the CDR3, the DNA is TGTGCCAGCACGGGCCCGGGAGGCTCCTACAATGAGCAGTTCTTC. Protein sequence: CASTGPGGSYNEQFF.